The clone carrying this T cell receptor beta chain was seen ten or more times. MiXCR, applied by TCRdb to the 5' RACE reads, yields one record per CDR3 protein. The table has 60,000 to 80,000 distinct CDR3 sequences, 15% to 20% seen once. The source of the sample is a study of T cells of healthy individuals. The length of the CDR3 is 12 residues. Germline V gives CDR1 SQVTM, CDR2 ANQGSEA. The V gene lost 8 bases and the J gene lost 2 bases, with 9 bases spanning the gap. The sequence was collected from a human donor in good health. The V call is TRBV29-1, the J call TRBJ2-2; possibly TRBD1 for D (6 bases). The CDR3 spells CSSGTNTGELFF. The CDR3 region has the DNA TGCAGCTCCGGGACAAACACCGGGGAGCTGTTTTTT.